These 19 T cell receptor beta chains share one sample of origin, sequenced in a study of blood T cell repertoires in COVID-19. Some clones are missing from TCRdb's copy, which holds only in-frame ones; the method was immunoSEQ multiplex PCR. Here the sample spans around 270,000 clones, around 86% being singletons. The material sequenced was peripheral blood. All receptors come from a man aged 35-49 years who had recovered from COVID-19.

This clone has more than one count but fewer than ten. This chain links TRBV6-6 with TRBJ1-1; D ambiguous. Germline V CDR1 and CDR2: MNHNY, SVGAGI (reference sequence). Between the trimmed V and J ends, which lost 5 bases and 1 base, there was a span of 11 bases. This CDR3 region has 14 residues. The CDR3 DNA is TGTGCCAGCAGTGTACAGCTTTCGAACACTGAAGCTTTCTTT. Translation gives CASSVQLSNTEAFF.

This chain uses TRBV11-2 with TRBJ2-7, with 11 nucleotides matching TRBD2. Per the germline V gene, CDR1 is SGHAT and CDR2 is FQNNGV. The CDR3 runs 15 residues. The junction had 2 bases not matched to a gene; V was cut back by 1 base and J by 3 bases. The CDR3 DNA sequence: TGTGCCAGCAGCTTAGGACTAGCGGGATACTACGAGCAGTACTTC. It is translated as CASSLGLAGYYEQYF.

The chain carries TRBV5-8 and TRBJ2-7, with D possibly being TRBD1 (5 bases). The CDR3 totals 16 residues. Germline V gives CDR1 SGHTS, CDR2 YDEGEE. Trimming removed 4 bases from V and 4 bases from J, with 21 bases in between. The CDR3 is CASSHEKAGNKYEQYF. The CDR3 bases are TGTGCCAGCAGCCACGAGAAGGCAGGGAATAAGTACGAGCAGTACTTC. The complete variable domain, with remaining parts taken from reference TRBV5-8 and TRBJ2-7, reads EAGVTQSPTHLIKTRGQQATLRCSPISGHTSVYWYQQALGLGLQFLLWYDEGEERNRGNFPPRFSGRQFPNYSSELNVNALELEDSALYLCASSHEKAGNKYEQYFGPGTRLTVT.

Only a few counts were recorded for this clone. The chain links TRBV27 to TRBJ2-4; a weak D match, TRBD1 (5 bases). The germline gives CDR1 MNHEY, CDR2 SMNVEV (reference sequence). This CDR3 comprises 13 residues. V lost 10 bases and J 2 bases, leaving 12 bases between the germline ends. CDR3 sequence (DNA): TGTGCCACCTCACCAGGGACCAAAAACATTCAGTACTTC. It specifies CATSPGTKNIQYF.

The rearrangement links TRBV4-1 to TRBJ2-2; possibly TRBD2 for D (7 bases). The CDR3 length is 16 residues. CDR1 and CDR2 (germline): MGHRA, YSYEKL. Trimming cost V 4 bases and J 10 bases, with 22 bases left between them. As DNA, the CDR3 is TGCGCCAGCAGCCCGGGCCCGGGGGGCCCCCTGACGGAGCTGTTTTTT. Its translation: CASSPGPGGPLTELFF.

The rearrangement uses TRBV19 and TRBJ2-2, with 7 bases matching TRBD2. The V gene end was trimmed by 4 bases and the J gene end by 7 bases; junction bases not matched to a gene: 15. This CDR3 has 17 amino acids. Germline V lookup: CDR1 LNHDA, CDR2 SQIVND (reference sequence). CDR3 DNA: TGTGCCAGTAGTACCGCCCCTGGACTAGGCAGGATCGGGGAGCTGTTTTTT. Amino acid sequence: CASSTAPGLGRIGELFF.

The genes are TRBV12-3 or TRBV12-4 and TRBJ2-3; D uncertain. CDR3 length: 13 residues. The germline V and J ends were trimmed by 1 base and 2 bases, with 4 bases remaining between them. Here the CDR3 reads CASSLDYTDTQYF. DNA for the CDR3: TGTGCCAGCAGTTTAGATTACACAGATACGCAGTATTTT.

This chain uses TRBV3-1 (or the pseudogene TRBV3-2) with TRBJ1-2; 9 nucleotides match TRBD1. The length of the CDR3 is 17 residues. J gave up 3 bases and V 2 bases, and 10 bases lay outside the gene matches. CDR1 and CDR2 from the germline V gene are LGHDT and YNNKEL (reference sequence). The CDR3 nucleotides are TGTGCCAGCAGCCAATTGGGGACAGGGTTTTCCGACTATGGCTACACCTTC. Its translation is CASSQLGTGFSDYGYTF.

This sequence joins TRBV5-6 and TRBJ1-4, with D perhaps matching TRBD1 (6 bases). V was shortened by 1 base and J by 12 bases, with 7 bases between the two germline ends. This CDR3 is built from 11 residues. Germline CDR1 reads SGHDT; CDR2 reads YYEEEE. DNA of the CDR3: TGTGCCAGCAGCTTGACAGGGCAACTGTTTTTT. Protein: CASSLTGQLFF.

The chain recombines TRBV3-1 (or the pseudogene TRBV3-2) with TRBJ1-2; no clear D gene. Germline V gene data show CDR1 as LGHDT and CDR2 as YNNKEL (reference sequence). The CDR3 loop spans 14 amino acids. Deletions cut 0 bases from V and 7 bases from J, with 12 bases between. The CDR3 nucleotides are TGTGCCAGCAGCCAAGATGGGCAGGTCAGTGGCTACACCTTC. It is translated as CASSQDGQVSGYTF.

CDR3 coding DNA: TGCGCCAGCAGCTCCCTCAGGAACACCGGGGAGCTGTTTTTT. As protein: CASSSLRNTGELFF. V usage is TRBV5-1 and J usage is TRBJ2-2; no reliable D call. Germline loops: CDR1 SGHRS, CDR2 YFSETQ. Trimming removed 3 bases from V and 1 base from J, with 7 bases in between. CDR3 size: 14 residues.

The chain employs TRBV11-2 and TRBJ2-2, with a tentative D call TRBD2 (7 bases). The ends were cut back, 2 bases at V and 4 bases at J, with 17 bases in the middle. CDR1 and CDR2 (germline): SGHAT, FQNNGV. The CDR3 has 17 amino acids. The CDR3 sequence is CASSLRGLGGATGELFF. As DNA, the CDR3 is TGTGCCAGCAGCTTAAGGGGTCTAGGGGGGGCCACCGGGGAGCTGTTTTTT.

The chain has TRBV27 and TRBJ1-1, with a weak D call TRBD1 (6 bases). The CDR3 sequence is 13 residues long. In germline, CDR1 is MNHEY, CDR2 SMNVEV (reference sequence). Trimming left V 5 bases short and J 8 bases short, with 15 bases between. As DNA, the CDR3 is TGTGCCAGCAGTCCCCCGGGACAACTAGAAGCTTTCTTT. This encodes CASSPPGQLEAFF.

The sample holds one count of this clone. The CDR3 spells CASSYKPGGGNTEAFF. The CDR3 DNA reads as TGTGCCAGCAGTTATAAGCCGGGGGGAGGAAACACTGAAGCTTTCTTT. The chain has TRBV6-2 or TRBV6-3 and TRBJ1-1; a weak D match, TRBD1 (5 bases). This CDR3 region has 16 residues. CDR1 and CDR2 (germline): MNHEY, SVGEGT. V shed 3 bases and J shed 2 bases, with 16 bases lying between them.

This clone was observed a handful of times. The DNA for the CDR3 is TGTGCCAGCAGTTCAGGGTTAGCTAATGAAAAACTGTTTTTT. It yields the protein CASSSGLANEKLFF. The rearrangement uses TRBV3-1 (or the pseudogene TRBV3-2) and TRBJ1-4, with D perhaps matching TRBD1 (5 bases). Germline V gene lookup returns CDR1 LGHDT and CDR2 YNNKEL (reference sequence). The germline V and J ends were trimmed by 6 bases and 3 bases, with 11 bases remaining between them. The CDR3 totals 14 residues.

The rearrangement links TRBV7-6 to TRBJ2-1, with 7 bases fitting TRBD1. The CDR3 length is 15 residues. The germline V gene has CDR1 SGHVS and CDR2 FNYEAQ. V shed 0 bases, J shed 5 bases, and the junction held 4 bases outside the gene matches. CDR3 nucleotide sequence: TGTGCCAGCAGCTTAGCCACGGGACAGAACAATGAGCAGTTCTTC. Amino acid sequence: CASSLATGQNNEQFF.

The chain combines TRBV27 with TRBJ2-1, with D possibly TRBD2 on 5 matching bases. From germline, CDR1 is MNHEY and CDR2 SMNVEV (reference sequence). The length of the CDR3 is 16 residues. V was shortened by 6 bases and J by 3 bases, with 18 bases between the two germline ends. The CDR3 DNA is TGTGCCAGCAGGGCCGGACCTTCCGGGGTCTACAATGAGCAGTTCTTC. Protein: CASRAGPSGVYNEQFF.

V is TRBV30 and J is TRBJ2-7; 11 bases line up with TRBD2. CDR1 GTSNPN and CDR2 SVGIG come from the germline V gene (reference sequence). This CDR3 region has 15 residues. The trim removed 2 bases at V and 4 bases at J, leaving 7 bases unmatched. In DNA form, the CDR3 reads TGTGCCTGGAGTTCACCGGGACTAGCGGTATACGAGCAGTACTTC. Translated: CAWSSPGLAVYEQYF.

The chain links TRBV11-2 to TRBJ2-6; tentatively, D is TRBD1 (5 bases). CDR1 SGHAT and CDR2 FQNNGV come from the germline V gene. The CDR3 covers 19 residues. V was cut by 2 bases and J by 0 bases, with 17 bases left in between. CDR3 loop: CASSLTFQGSGSGANVLTF. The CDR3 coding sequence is TGTGCCAGCAGCTTAACTTTCCAGGGTAGTGGCTCTGGGGCCAACGTCCTGACTTTC.